A single sample gave rise to the 32 T cell receptor beta chains below, sequenced in a study of T cell repertoires in cytomegalovirus infection (dated by TCRdb to the late 2010s). TCRdb lists the instrument as Illumina HiSeq 1500. TCRdb applied fastp at Q25 and MiXCR to the public reads, then kept only in-frame beta chains. Each record represents a unique CDR3 protein, reported with the most common genes and DNA among its rows. Present in this sample are about 890,000 distinct CDR3 sequences, around 30% of which were seen just once. The top ten clones comprise more than 13% of the sample. Antigen specificity for these receptors is unknown. The treatment or condition label on this specimen signifies: in vitro stimulation with specific CMV peptide epitopes to enrich CMV-specific T cells. The material was cultured CD8+ T cells from PBMCs, obtained from culture after CMV antigen stimulation. These receptors originate from a human donor in good health (CMV status not recorded). Some clones in this sample may be carry-over from other donors' samples.

Concerning this clonotype itself: No DNA is shown, since the ends of the CDR3 on it are uncertain; the CDR3 is the one TCRdb lists. The chain employs TRBV12-3 or TRBV12-4 and TRBJ1-2; the listed D gene, TRBD1, was not tested against the DNA. From its first to its last residue, the CDR3 has 14 amino acids. CDR3: CASSSTLGGPGYTF.

The rearrangement links TRBV10-3 to TRBJ2-2; no clear D gene. The CDR3 runs 14 residues. Trimming pared 3 bases from V and 2 bases from J, leaving 7 bases between. Germline CDR1 ENHRY, CDR2 SYGVKD. The CDR3 region has the DNA TGTGCCATCAGTGACTTAGTAAACACCGGGGAGCTGTTTTTT. It encodes CAISDLVNTGELFF.

This clonotype has a handful of counts. V is TRBV6-1 and J is TRBJ1-1; the D is unclear. The V and J ends lost 1 base and 0 bases respectively, with 12 bases between them. Germline V gene sequence: CDR1 MNHNS, CDR2 SASEGT. The CDR3 contains 16 residues. The CDR3 loop reads CASSEVKGRLNTEAFF. The CDR3 coding sequence is TGTGCCAGCAGTGAAGTTAAAGGGCGACTGAACACTGAAGCTTTCTTT.

The count of this clonotype is one. V is TRBV19 and J is TRBJ2-5, with D unresolved. The CDR3 runs to 14 residues. Between the trimmed V and J ends, which lost 5 bases and 0 bases, there was a span of 10 bases. Germline assignment: CDR1 LNHDA and CDR2 SQIVND (reference sequence). The CDR3 DNA follows: TGTGCCAGTAGTGATTGGGGTCACCAAGAGACCCAGTACTTC. Translated: CASSDWGHQETQYF.

This clonotype occurred a few times. The genes are TRBV19 and TRBJ2-3, with D tentatively TRBD2 (7 bases). V lost 4 bases, J lost 2 bases, and 13 bases lay in between. Germline CDR1 and CDR2: LNHDA and SQIVND (reference sequence). CDR3 length: 15 residues. The CDR3: CASSTRGGYTDTQYF. In DNA, the CDR3 is TGTGCCAGTAGTACAAGGGGGGGGTACACAGATACGCAGTATTTT. Full variable domain (missing parts from reference TRBV19 and TRBJ2-3): DGGITQSPKYLFRKEGQNVTLSCEQNLNHDAMYWYRQDPGQGLRLIYYSQIVNDFQKGDIAEGYSVSREKKESFPLTVTSAQKNPTAFYLCASSTRGGYTDTQYFGPGTRLTVL.

This clonotype was seen a few times. The chain couples TRBV19 to TRBJ1-1; D unclear. CDR1 is LNHDA, CDR2 SQIVND, per germline (reference sequence). The germline V and J ends were trimmed by 7 bases and 13 bases, with 19 bases remaining between them. The CDR3 length is 12 residues. CDR3 sequence: CASTSRTVVGFF. The CDR3 region has the DNA TGTGCCAGTACCAGTCGGACCGTTGTGGGTTTCTTT.

This clonotype appeared a few times. The V call is TRBV7-8, the J call TRBJ1-5; no clear D. The germline V gene encodes CDR1 SGHVS and CDR2 FQNEAQ. The CDR3 loop spans 14 amino acids. Trimming took 2 bases from V and 4 from J, leaving 9 bases between them. This CDR3 is CASSLNVGNQPQHF. For the CDR3, the DNA is TGTGCCAGCAGCTTAAACGTGGGGAATCAGCCCCAGCATTTT. Filled out from reference TRBV7-8 and TRBJ1-5, the complete variable domain reads GAGVSQSPRYKVAKRGQDVALRCDPISGHVSLFWYQQALGQGPEFLTYFQNEAQLDKSGLPSDRFFAERPEGSVSTLKIQRTQQEDSAVYLCASSLNVGNQPQHFGDGTRLSIL.

This clonotype was seen many times. The chain recombines TRBV7-6 with TRBJ2-2, with D possibly being TRBD1 (6 bases). The CDR3 is 14 residues long. V gave up 3 bases and J gave up 5 bases, with 10 bases separating them. The germline gives CDR1 SGHVS, CDR2 FNYEAQ. The DNA for the CDR3 is TGTGCCAGCAGCTTGACAGGTTCGACCGGGGAGCTGTTTTTT. This encodes CASSLTGSTGELFF.

This CDR3 is CSATDRVKNYEQYF. The CDR3 coding sequence is TGCAGTGCTACTGACAGGGTAAAGAACTACGAGCAGTACTTC. The chain has TRBV20-1 and TRBJ2-7; TRBD1 agrees at 7 bases. Germline V gene data show CDR1 as DFQATT and CDR2 as SNEGSKA (reference sequence). CDR3 length: 14 residues. V trimming: 4 bases; J trimming: 3 bases; junction bases outside the gene matches: 9.

A note on this clonotype: The missing conserved phenylalanine or tryptophan at the end of this CDR3 makes a read error likely. This sequence joins TRBV7-9 and TRBJ2-1; D is unresolved. Germline CDR1 and CDR2: SEHNR and FQNEAQ (reference sequence). This CDR3 is built from 14 residues. Trimming took off 2 bases at V and 6 bases at J, with 11 bases between the two ends. CDR3 amino acids: CASSLRTPPNEQFY. For the CDR3, the DNA is TGTGCCAGCAGCTTACGTACGCCGCCCAATGAGCAGTTCTAC.

The rearrangement uses TRBV27 and TRBJ2-1, with D perhaps given as TRBD1 or TRBD2 (5 bases each). CDR3 length: 16 amino acids. The germline gives CDR1 MNHEY, CDR2 SMNVEV (reference sequence). V lost 7 bases and J 2 bases, leaving 18 bases between the germline ends. This CDR3 is CASIPTGPNPYNEQFF. The CDR3 DNA follows: TGTGCCAGCATCCCTACGGGGCCTAACCCCTACAATGAGCAGTTCTTC.

The chain couples TRBV5-1 to TRBJ1-6; the match to TRBD1 covers 7 bases. The CDR3 length is 14 residues. V lost 8 bases, J lost 3 bases, and 5 bases stayed unmatched. Germline-derived CDR1 and CDR2 are SGHRS and YFSETQ. CDR3 region: CASTRDSYNSPLHF. CDR3 sequence (DNA): TGCGCCAGTACCCGGGACAGCTATAATTCACCCCTCCACTTT.

The chain employs TRBV15 and TRBJ1-5; D call uncertain. V lost 3 bases and J lost 7, with 13 bases in between. The CDR3 spans 14 residues. Germline loops: CDR1 LNHNV, CDR2 YYDKDF (reference sequence). The CDR3 nucleotides read TGTGCCACCAGCAGGGCCTACATGGACCAGCCCCAGCATTTT. As protein: CATSRAYMDQPQHF.

There are many counts of this clonotype. V and J are TRBV2 and TRBJ1-1; possibly TRBD1 for D (6 bases). The CDR3 spans 14 residues. From germline, CDR1 is SNHLY and CDR2 FYNNEI. V shed 7 bases and J shed 10 bases, with 22 bases lying between them. CDR3 region: CASTRRGGPITAFF. CDR3 coding DNA: TGTGCCAGCACCCGTCGCGGGGGGCCAATAACAGCTTTCTTT.

The chain combines TRBV5-1 with TRBJ1-1; 10 bases map to TRBD1. The CDR3 is made up of 17 amino acids. Trimming removed 2 bases from V and 0 bases from J; junction bases left unmatched: 7. Per the germline V gene, CDR1 is SGHRS and CDR2 is YFSETQ. In DNA form, the CDR3 reads TGCGCCAGCAGCTTATGGGACAGGGGCGTTGTGAACACTGAAGCTTTCTTT. Translation: CASSLWDRGVVNTEAFF.

This clonotype was picked up a small number of times. The chain combines TRBV12-3 or TRBV12-4 with TRBJ1-6; TRBD1 aligns across 10 bases. V shed 7 bases, J shed 8 bases, and the junction held 2 bases outside the gene matches. The CDR3 totals 13 residues. The CDR3 DNA reads as TGTGCCAGCAAGACAGGGGGCGATTCACCCCTCCACTTT. It specifies CASKTGGDSPLHF.

This clonotype was picked up many times. The junction shows a germline mismatch at one end, possibly a read error. This rearrangement joins TRBV7-7 to TRBJ2-7; 8 bases are shared with TRBD1. CDR1 is SSHAT and CDR2 is FNYEAQ in the germline V gene (reference sequence). The CDR3 is 15 residues long. The DNA of the CDR3 is TGTGCTAGCAGCTCGGGGACAGGAGTATTCTACGAGCAGTACTTC. Translated, it gives CASSSGTGVFYEQYF.

There are a few counts of this clonotype. V gene TRBV11-1 combines with J gene TRBJ2-1; 7 bases fit TRBD1. V gave up 6 bases and J gave up 8 bases; unmatched junction bases: 13. The CDR3 sequence is 15 residues long. The V gene's germline CDR1 is SGHAT and CDR2 FQDESV (reference sequence). Here the CDR3 reads CASRGGQALGHEQFF. The CDR3 DNA is TGTGCCAGCAGAGGAGGACAGGCCTTAGGCCATGAGCAGTTCTTC.

Points on this clonotype: Being one base from a much bigger clone, this may be a read error. The rearrangement joins TRBV7-2 to TRBJ2-2; D is perhaps TRBD1 (6 bases). V was pared by 6 bases and J by 7 bases, with 18 bases between. Per the germline V gene, CDR1 is SGHTA and CDR2 is FQGNSA. The CDR3 spans 15 residues. CDR3 sequence reads: CASRSRVGAGGELFF. CDR3 sequence (DNA): TGTGCCAGCAGGTCGCGGGTGGGGGCCGGCGGGGAGCTGTTTTTT.

The chain joins TRBV6-7 to TRBJ2-2, with D perhaps given as TRBD1 or TRBD2 (5 bases each). TRBV6-7 is annotated as an ORF whose role is uncertain. The CDR3 runs to 15 residues. V was shortened by 2 bases and J by 5 bases, with 12 bases between the two germline ends. The DNA for the CDR3 is TGTGCCAGCAGTTACGAGCAGGGACGGACCGGGGAGCTGTTTTTT. This gives the protein CASSYEQGRTGELFF.

This rearrangement joins TRBV20-1 to TRBJ2-5, with D perhaps TRBD1 or TRBD2 (5 bases each). V lost 7 bases and J lost 4, with 25 bases in between. Germline V gene lookup returns CDR1 DFQATT and CDR2 SNEGSKA (reference sequence). This CDR3 is 16 amino acids long. In DNA, the CDR3 is TGCAGTGTTCAGGAGGCGTGGGGGAGAGTCGGAGAGACCCAGTACTTC. This translates into CSVQEAWGRVGETQYF.

This clonotype was seen repeatedly, ten times or more. This chain uses TRBV18 with TRBJ2-5; TRBD2 is a possible D gene (5 bases). Trimming left V 0 bases short and J 5 bases short, with 16 bases between. CDR1 is KGHSH, CDR2 LQKENI, per germline. The CDR3 sequence is 16 residues long. This CDR3 reads CASSPPYEGFGETQYF. The CDR3 DNA sequence: TGTGCCAGCTCACCACCGTACGAGGGCTTCGGGGAGACCCAGTACTTC.

The table lists this clonotype with a count of one. The gene calls are TRBV18 and TRBJ2-7, with 11 bases lining up with TRBD1. The CDR3 has 16 residues. Germline-derived CDR1 and CDR2 are KGHSH and LQKENI. The ends lost 3 bases at V and 1 base at J; junction bases unmatched: 5. The CDR3 sequence: CASSPDRDRGSYEQYV. In nucleotides, the CDR3 is TGTGCCAGCTCACCCGACCGGGACAGGGGGTCCTACGAGCAGTACGTC.

A note on this clonotype: Since a much larger clone is just one base distant, this may be a read error. The rearrangement joins TRBV7-6 to TRBJ1-5; D might be TRBD1 (5 bases). Germline V gives CDR1 SGHVS, CDR2 FNYEAQ. The CDR3 covers 15 residues. The CDR3: CASSPGRWGSQPLHF. Written as DNA, the CDR3 is TGTGCCAGCAGCCCGGGCAGGTGGGGGAGTCAGCCCCTGCATTTT.

This clonotype was recorded at least ten times. This rearrangement joins TRBV7-2 to TRBJ2-5, with TRBD2 matching 7 bases. This CDR3 comprises 16 residues. The germline V gene encodes CDR1 SGHTA and CDR2 FQGNSA. With V trimmed by 2 bases and J by 0 bases, 6 bases remained unmatched. The CDR3 loop is CASSLFGGGYQETQYF. CDR3 DNA: TGTGCCAGCAGCTTATTCGGGGGAGGGTACCAAGAGACCCAGTACTTC.

The V gene is TRBV18, the J gene TRBJ2-1; D remains ambiguous. Germline lookup yields CDR1 KGHSH and CDR2 LQKENI. This CDR3 is 12 amino acids long. Trimming shortened V by 1 base and J by 9 bases, and 7 bases separated the two germline ends. The CDR3 spells CASSPLEAEQFF. For the CDR3, the DNA is TGTGCCAGCTCACCACTGGAAGCTGAGCAGTTCTTC. Full variable domain (missing parts from reference TRBV18 and TRBJ2-1): NAGVMQNPRHLVRRRGQEARLRCSPMKGHSHVYWYRQLPEEGLKFMVYLQKENIIDESGMPKERFSAEFPKEGPSILRIQQVVRGDSAAYFCASSPLEAEQFFGPGTRLTVL.

This clonotype was counted a few times. This chain links TRBV2 with TRBJ2-7; 11 bases are shared with TRBD1. Germline-derived CDR1 and CDR2 are SNHLY and FYNNEI. J gave up 6 bases and V 1 base, and 11 bases lay outside the gene matches. The CDR3 has 17 residues. This CDR3 reads CASSEGGQGAVGSEQYF. CDR3 nucleotide sequence: TGTGCCAGCAGTGAAGGAGGACAGGGGGCGGTTGGGAGCGAGCAGTACTTC.

There are a few counts of this clonotype. The J gene is TRBJ2-7, the V gene TRBV7-2; unclear D gene. This CDR3 contains 14 residues. Per the germline V gene, CDR1 is SGHTA and CDR2 is FQGNSA. Trimming pared 4 bases from V and 0 bases from J, leaving 10 bases between. CDR3 DNA: TGTGCCAGCAGCTCCAGTATGAGCTCCTACGAGCAGTACGTC. Its translation: CASSSSMSSYEQYV.

The V and J genes are TRBV9 and TRBJ2-7; TRBD2 matches at 8 bases. After removal of 3 bases from V and 2 bases from J, the junction contained 10 bases not matched to a gene. The germline V gene encodes CDR1 SGDLS and CDR2 YYNGEE. The CDR3 spans 16 residues. CDR3 sequence reads: CASSEAGGSSTYEQYF. For the CDR3, the DNA is TGTGCCAGCAGCGAGGCGGGGGGCAGTTCAACCTACGAGCAGTACTTC.

This clonotype has a handful of counts. The chain employs TRBV12-3 or TRBV12-4 and TRBJ2-2; 12 positions agree with TRBD1. The CDR3 length is 15 residues. The V segment lost 5 bases and the J segment 6 bases; nucleotides outside the gene matches: 4. CDR3 in DNA: TGTGCCAGCAGTGTCCGGGACAGGGGGCCCGGGGAGCTGTTTTTT. As protein: CASSVRDRGPGELFF.

DNA for the CDR3: TGTGCCAGTAGTATAATCCCAGGGATAGGGGAGCAGTTCTTC. This sequence encodes CASSIIPGIGEQFF. The J gene is TRBJ2-1, the V gene TRBV19; weak D call: TRBD1 (5 bases). V lost 2 bases to trimming and J lost 10 bases, with 15 bases between them. CDR3 size: 14 residues. CDR1 LNHDA and CDR2 SQIVND come from the germline V gene (reference sequence).

The gene calls are TRBV27 and TRBJ1-2; 10 bases map to TRBD1. Looked up from germline, CDR1 is MNHEY and CDR2 is SMNVEV (reference sequence). Trimming took 5 bases from V and 8 from J; bases not matched to a gene: 11. The CDR3 is 15 amino acids. This chain's CDR3 is CASSPGGTGAPGYTF. CDR3 DNA sequence: TGTGCCAGCAGTCCCGGCGGGACAGGGGCGCCCGGCTACACCTTC.